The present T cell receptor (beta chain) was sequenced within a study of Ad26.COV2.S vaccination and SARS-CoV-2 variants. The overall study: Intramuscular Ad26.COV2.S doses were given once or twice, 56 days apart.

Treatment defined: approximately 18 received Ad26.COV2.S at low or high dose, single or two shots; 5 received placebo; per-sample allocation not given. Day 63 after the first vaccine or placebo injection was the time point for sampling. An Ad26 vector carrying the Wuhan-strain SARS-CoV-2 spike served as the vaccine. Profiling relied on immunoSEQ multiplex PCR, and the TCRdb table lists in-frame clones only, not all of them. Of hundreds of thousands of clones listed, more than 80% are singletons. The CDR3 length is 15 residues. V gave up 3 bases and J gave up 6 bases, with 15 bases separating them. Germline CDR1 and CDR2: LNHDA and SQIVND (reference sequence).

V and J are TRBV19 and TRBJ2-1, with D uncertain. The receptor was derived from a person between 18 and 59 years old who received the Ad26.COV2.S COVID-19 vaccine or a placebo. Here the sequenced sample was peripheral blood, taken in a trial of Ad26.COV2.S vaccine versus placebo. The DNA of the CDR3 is TGTGCCAGTAGTATTTCGGGTCTCTCGGGCAATGAGCAGTTCTTC. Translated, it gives CASSISGLSGNEQFF.